This T cell receptor (beta chain) was found in a study of blood T cell repertoires in COVID-19. TCRdb's copy holds only in-frame clones and misses some; the assay was immunoSEQ multiplex PCR. This sample has tens of thousands of clones, with around 75% found just once. The CDR3 has 15 amino acids. V shed 0 bases, J shed 10 bases, and the junction held 4 bases outside the gene matches. Germline V gene sequence: CDR1 SGHTA, CDR2 FQGNSA. The sample consisted of peripheral blood. The TCR was taken from a man aged 80 or over with acute or convalescent COVID-19. The V call is TRBV7-2, the J call TRBJ2-1; 12 bases are shared with TRBD1. The CDR3 protein is CASSLAGTGGREQFF. CDR3 in DNA: TGTGCCAGCAGCTTAGCCGGGACAGGGGGCCGGGAGCAGTTCTTC.